The 27 T cell receptor beta chains given below trace back to one sample, sequenced in a study of CD4+ T cells in melanoma. Clones were read by immunoSEQ multiplex PCR, and TCRdb kept only the in-frame ones, dropping some. This sample has roughly 140,000 clones, with 85% to 95% found just once. These receptors came from a human donor with melanoma.

This clone was counted a few times. V and J are TRBV7-2 and TRBJ2-5; D gene unclear. Looked up from germline, CDR1 is SGHTA and CDR2 is FQGNSA. This CDR3 region has 14 residues. Between the trimmed V and J ends, which lost 1 base and 4 bases, there was a span of 10 bases. CDR3 residues: CASSLGNGGETQYF. CDR3 bases: TGTGCCAGCAGCTTAGGGAACGGTGGAGAGACCCAGTACTTC.

CDR3 loop: CASSSGLAGGLEQFF. The DNA for the CDR3 is TGCGCCAGCAGCTCCGGTCTAGCGGGGGGGCTTGAGCAGTTCTTC. The V gene is TRBV5-1, the J gene TRBJ2-1, with 12 bases matching TRBD2. Germline-derived CDR1 and CDR2 are SGHRS and YFSETQ. The junction had 7 bases not matched to a gene; V was cut back by 3 bases and J by 9 bases. The CDR3 has 15 residues.

J is TRBJ1-2 and V is TRBV21-1. TRBV21-1 is a listed pseudogene. The CDR3 is made up of 13 amino acids. This chain's CDR3 is CASSKEGTYGYTF. For the CDR3, the DNA is TGTGCCAGCAGCAAAGAGGGAACCTATGGCTACACCTTC.

The chain has TRBV7-9 and TRBJ2-3; possibly TRBD2 for D (8 bases). Trimming removed 8 bases at V and 2 bases at J, with 20 bases between. This CDR3 has 16 residues. Germline-derived CDR1 and CDR2 are SEHNR and FQNEAQ (reference sequence). Here the CDR3 DNA reads TGTGCCAGCTCAACGGGACTAGGGGGCCTCACAGATACGCAGTATTTT. Amino acids: CASSTGLGGLTDTQYF.

The chain joins TRBV5-1 to TRBJ2-2, with unresolved D. The CDR3 has 15 amino acids. Germline V lookup: CDR1 SGHRS, CDR2 YFSETQ. The germline V and J ends were trimmed by 4 bases and 3 bases, with 13 bases remaining between them. CDR3 sequence reads: CASSNPAGHTGELFF. DNA for the CDR3: TGCGCCAGCAGCAACCCCGCCGGCCACACCGGGGAGCTGTTTTTT.

The CDR3 protein is CSVGSLDTEAFF. The CDR3 DNA is TGCAGCGTGGGCAGTCTCGACACTGAAGCTTTCTTT. V is TRBV29-1 and J is TRBJ1-1; D gene uncertain. Trimming shortened V by 6 bases and J by 3 bases, and 11 bases separated the two germline ends. The germline gives CDR1 SQVTM, CDR2 ANQGSEA. The CDR3 runs to 12 residues. Based on the CDR3 plus reference TRBV29-1 and TRBJ1-1, the full variable domain is SAVISQKPSRDICQRGTSLTIQCQVDSQVTMMFWYRQQPGQSLTLIATANQGSEATYESGFVIDKFPISRPNLTFSTLTVSNMSPEDSSIYLCSVGSLDTEAFFGQGTRLTVV.

The V and J genes are TRBV27 and TRBJ2-6, with a weak D call TRBD1 (5 bases). V was trimmed by 0 bases and J by 4 bases, leaving 7 bases between them. CDR3 length equals 15 residues. From germline, CDR1 is MNHEY and CDR2 SMNVEV (reference sequence). The chain's CDR3 is CASSLSGRGANVLTF. DNA for the CDR3: TGTGCCAGCAGTTTATCGGGGCGCGGGGCCAACGTCCTGACTTTC.

The chain joins TRBV2 to TRBJ1-6; 7 bases agree with TRBD1. Germline V gene lookup returns CDR1 SNHLY and CDR2 FYNNEI. The ends lost 2 bases at V and 9 bases at J; junction bases unmatched: 4. There are 14 residues in the CDR3. The CDR3 protein is CASSERPGGSPLHF. The CDR3 region has the DNA TGTGCCAGCAGTGAACGCCCAGGGGGTTCACCCCTCCACTTT.

This clone has only one observation. The chain links TRBV10-3 to TRBJ1-2; D gene uncertain. CDR1 and CDR2 (germline): ENHRY, SYGVKD. This CDR3 comprises 12 residues. Trimming cost V 3 bases and J 4 bases, with 6 bases left between them. CDR3 DNA: TGTGCCATCAGTGACAACGGCTATGGCTACACCTTC. Residues: CAISDNGYGYTF.

CDR3 in amino acids: CASSIMRTSGRYTDTQYF. As DNA, the CDR3 is TGTGCCAGTAGTATAATGAGGACTAGCGGGCGATACACAGATACGCAGTATTTT. The chain links TRBV19 to TRBJ2-3, with 11 bases that match TRBD2. The V and J ends lost 2 bases and 2 bases, in that order; junction bases with no gene match: 9. Germline V gene sequence: CDR1 LNHDA, CDR2 SQIVND (reference sequence). This CDR3 has 18 amino acids.

The gene calls are TRBV5-1 and TRBJ1-2; 7 bases are a match to TRBD1. The CDR3 covers 14 residues. With V trimmed by 1 base and J by 7 bases, 7 bases remained unmatched. CDR1 and CDR2 (germline): SGHRS, YFSETQ. The CDR3 reads CASSLRTGPSGYTF. The CDR3 DNA is TGCGCCAGCAGCTTGAGGACAGGACCCTCTGGCTACACCTTC.

The chain is built from TRBV29-1 and TRBJ2-7, with 8 bases aligning to TRBD1. Trimming cost V 5 bases and J 3 bases; bases outside gene matches: 3. CDR1 and CDR2 from the germline V gene are SQVTM and ANQGSEA. The CDR3 runs to 12 residues. In nucleotides, the CDR3 is TGCAGCGTTAAAGGACAGGGCTACGAGCAGTACTTC. Residues: CSVKGQGYEQYF.

The rearrangement uses TRBV6-1 and TRBJ2-2; D not resolved. V was trimmed by 2 bases and J by 4 bases, leaving 11 bases between them. This CDR3 spans 15 amino acids. Germline lookup yields CDR1 MNHNS and CDR2 SASEGT. CDR3 sequence (DNA): TGTGCCAGCAGTGAAAACCCCAGCGTCACCGGGGAGCTGTTTTTT. Its translation is CASSENPSVTGELFF.

This chain connects TRBV4-1 to TRBJ1-6, with D possibly matching TRBD1 (5 bases). V lost 3 bases to trimming and J lost 8 bases, with 17 bases between them. Germline loops: CDR1 MGHRA, CDR2 YSYEKL. The CDR3 consists of 16 residues. Here the CDR3 reads CASSQARTLLDSPLHF. CDR3 sequence (DNA): TGCGCCAGCAGCCAGGCTAGGACACTGCTCGATTCACCCCTCCACTTT.

The V gene is TRBV6-6, the J gene TRBJ1-1; D perhaps matches TRBD1 (5 bases). With 5 bases removed from V and 1 base from J, the gap between germline ends came to 11 bases. This CDR3 is 14 amino acids long. Germline CDR1 and CDR2: MNHNY and SVGAGI (reference sequence). The CDR3 here is CASSQGRQNTEAFF. CDR3 nucleotides: TGTGCCAGCAGTCAGGGACGGCAGAACACTGAAGCTTTCTTT.

This chain joins TRBV6-5 and TRBJ2-2; D is perhaps TRBD1 (6 bases). Germline V gene lookup returns CDR1 MNHEY and CDR2 SVGAGI. This CDR3 has 14 amino acids. V lost 7 bases to trimming and J lost 6 bases, with 15 bases between them. This CDR3 is CASKLQGHSGELFF. The DNA of the CDR3 is TGTGCCAGCAAACTTCAGGGGCATTCCGGGGAGCTGTTTTTT.

The chain uses TRBV30 and TRBJ1-5; no clear D. Between the trimmed V and J ends, which lost 0 bases and 5 bases, there was a span of 11 bases. CDR3 length: 14 residues. Germline values: CDR1 GTSNPN, CDR2 SVGIG (reference sequence). The CDR3 region is CAWSVSSGDQPQHF. The DNA of the CDR3 is TGTGCCTGGAGTGTATCTTCTGGGGATCAGCCCCAGCATTTT.

Notes on this clone: Other DNA sequences within the sample encode an identical CDR3. The V call is TRBV7-9, the J call TRBJ1-3, with TRBD1 identical over 7 bases. CDR1 and CDR2 (germline): SEHNR, FQNEAQ (reference sequence). This CDR3 has 14 amino acids. The V segment lost 2 bases and the J segment 2 bases; nucleotides outside the gene matches: 0. The CDR3 loop reads CASSLTGAGNTIYF. The CDR3 nucleotides read TGTGCCAGCAGCTTAACAGGGGCTGGAAACACCATATATTTT. Based on the CDR3 plus reference TRBV7-9 and TRBJ1-3, the full variable domain is DTGVSQNPRHKITKRGQNVTFRCDPISEHNRLYWYRQTLGQGPEFLTYFQNEAQLEKSRLLSDRFSAERPKGSFSTLEIQRTEQGDSAMYLCASSLTGAGNTIYFGEGSWLTVV.

This chain links TRBV12-5 with TRBJ2-2; a weak D match, TRBD1 (6 bases). V lost 5 bases and J 6 bases, leaving 13 bases between the germline ends. Looked up from germline, CDR1 is LGHNT and CDR2 is FRNRAP. The CDR3 is 14 amino acids. The CDR3 is CASGQGGWPGELFF. The CDR3 region has the DNA TGTGCTAGTGGTCAAGGGGGTTGGCCCGGGGAGCTGTTTTTT.

The V and J genes are TRBV27 and TRBJ1-2; 8 bases are a match to TRBD1. V lost 6 bases to trimming and J lost 7 bases; unmatched junction nucleotides: 7. Per germline, CDR1 MNHEY and CDR2 SMNVEV (reference sequence). The CDR3 consists of 13 residues. CDR3 sequence: CASRTTGEGGYTF. For the CDR3, the DNA is TGTGCCAGCAGGACGACAGGGGAGGGTGGCTACACCTTC.

This rearrangement joins TRBV5-1 to TRBJ2-1, with TRBD2 matching 7 bases. In germline, CDR1 is SGHRS, CDR2 YFSETQ. The CDR3 is made up of 15 amino acids. The J segment lost 3 bases and the V segment lost 5 bases, leaving 8 bases of the junction unmatched. CDR3 sequence reads: CASRDRGDHYNEQFF. CDR3 sequence (DNA): TGCGCCAGCAGGGACCGGGGGGACCACTACAATGAGCAGTTCTTC.

V usage is TRBV7-2 and J usage is TRBJ1-1; D unresolved. The CDR3 is 16 residues long. CDR1 and CDR2 (germline): SGHTA, FQGNSA. Trimming cost V 2 bases and J 0 bases, with 13 bases left between them. The CDR3 here is CASSLYFAGLNTEAFF. CDR3 nucleotide sequence: TGTGCCAGCAGCTTATATTTCGCAGGATTGAACACTGAAGCTTTCTTT.

The chain combines TRBV14 with TRBJ2-5; tentatively, D is TRBD1 or TRBD2 (5 bases each). V was clipped by 3 bases and J by 7 bases, with 12 bases between them. Per the germline V gene, CDR1 is SGHDN and CDR2 is FVKESK. The CDR3 is 13 amino acids. The CDR3: CASSHGARGTQYF. The CDR3 nucleotides are TGTGCCAGCAGCCACGGGGCCCGCGGGACCCAGTACTTC. The full variable domain, with the rest looked up from reference TRBV14 and TRBJ2-5, is EAGVTQFPSHSVIEKGQTVTLRCDPISGHDNLYWYRRVMGKEIKFLLHFVKESKQDESGMPNNRFLAERTGGTYSTLKVQPAELEDSGVYFCASSHGARGTQYFGPGTRLLVL.

J is TRBJ2-5 and V is TRBV4-1; 10 positions agree with TRBD2. CDR1 and CDR2 (germline): MGHRA, YSYEKL. J was trimmed by 6 bases and V by 0 bases; bases with no gene match: 7. The CDR3 totals 16 residues. This CDR3 reads CASSQDPAGGSKTQYF. DNA of the CDR3: TGCGCCAGCAGCCAAGATCCAGCGGGGGGGTCTAAGACCCAGTACTTC.

The V gene is TRBV7-8, the J gene TRBJ1-5, with D hard to call. Looked up from germline, CDR1 is SGHVS and CDR2 is FQNEAQ. CDR3 size: 16 residues. The V gene lost 5 bases and the J gene lost 1 base, with 15 bases spanning the gap. As DNA, the CDR3 is TGTGCCAGCAGCAATCAACGGGATGCCAGCAATCAGCCCCAGCATTTT. Protein: CASSNQRDASNQPQHF.

This clone turned up a few times. The chain employs TRBV9 and TRBJ2-3; 9 nucleotides agree with TRBD1. J gave up 8 bases and V 4 bases, and 17 bases lay outside the gene matches. Germline V gene data show CDR1 as SGDLS and CDR2 as YYNGEE. The CDR3 covers 17 residues. CDR3 coding DNA: TGTGCCAGCAGCACCCAGGGGGCCGGGACAGGGACCGGTACGCAGTATTTT. As protein: CASSTQGAGTGTGTQYF.

This chain uses TRBV18 with TRBJ1-2, with D maybe TRBD1 (6 bases). CDR3 length equals 15 residues. V lost 3 bases and J lost 4, with 15 bases in between. Germline V gene data show CDR1 as KGHSH and CDR2 as LQKENI. CDR3 sequence: CASSPDSRGGYGYTF. CDR3 DNA: TGTGCCAGCTCACCCGACTCCAGGGGAGGCTATGGCTACACCTTC.